Each of the 21 T cell receptor beta chains below was sequenced from the same sample in a study of blood T cell repertoires in COVID-19. Using immunoSEQ multiplex PCR, the repertoire was profiled, and TCRdb retains in-frame clones only, with some absent. This sample has about 240,000 clones, with approximately 86% found just once. Specimen: PBMCs or T cells enriched from blood (not recorded which). The receptors derive from a woman aged 40 to 50 with acute COVID-19.

V and J are TRBV27 and TRBJ1-5; a weak D match, TRBD1 (6 bases). This CDR3 has 15 amino acids. V was shortened by 5 bases and J by 2 bases, with 13 bases between the two germline ends. CDR1 is MNHEY and CDR2 is SMNVEV in the germline V gene (reference sequence). In nucleotides, the CDR3 is TGTGCCAGCAGTGAGCAGGGGCTGGGCAATCAGCCCCAGCATTTT. Translation: CASSEQGLGNQPQHF.

This chain connects TRBV19 to TRBJ1-1, with D possibly being TRBD1 (5 bases). The CDR3 has 14 residues. Germline CDR1 is LNHDA and CDR2 is SQIVND (reference sequence). V dropped 5 bases and J dropped 5 bases, with 15 bases sitting between them. CDR3 DNA: TGTGCCAGTAGTCCCTGGGCGGGGGAAACTGAAGCTTTCTTT. It encodes CASSPWAGETEAFF.

The chain recombines TRBV5-1 with TRBJ2-5; possible D gene TRBD1, 6 bases. Germline V gene lookup returns CDR1 SGHRS and CDR2 YFSETQ. V shed 1 base and J shed 1 base, with 11 bases lying between them. The CDR3 loop spans 15 amino acids. The DNA for the CDR3 is TGCGCCAGCAGCTTGAGGCAGACAGGCCAAGAGACCCAGTACTTC. Its protein is CASSLRQTGQETQYF.

V and J are TRBV2 and TRBJ2-1; a possible D gene is TRBD1 (6 bases). The germline CDR1 and CDR2 sequences are SNHLY and FYNNEI. V lost 7 bases and J lost 10, with 14 bases in between. The CDR3 runs to 12 residues. CDR3 region: CASKESGTEQFF. CDR3 coding DNA: TGTGCCAGCAAAGAATCCGGGACAGAGCAGTTCTTC. Filled out from reference TRBV2 and TRBJ2-1, the complete variable domain reads EPEVTQTPSHQVTQMGQEVILRCVPISNHLYFYWYRQILGQKVEFLVSFYNNEISEKSEIFDDQFSVERPDGSNFTLKIRSTKLEDSAMYFCASKESGTEQFFGPGTRLTVL.

The chain uses TRBV5-1 and TRBJ2-1; D is perhaps TRBD2 (6 bases). This CDR3 region has 13 residues. Germline CDR1 SGHRS, CDR2 YFSETQ. With 3 bases removed from V and 5 bases from J, the gap between germline ends came to 9 bases. The CDR3 protein is CASSYSGNNEQFF. The CDR3 DNA reads as TGCGCCAGCAGCTATAGCGGTAACAATGAGCAGTTCTTC.

The CDR3 is CASRHSGITNTEAFF. DNA for the CDR3: TGTGCCAGCAGACACTCCGGGATAACAAACACTGAAGCTTTCTTT. V is TRBV5-4 and J is TRBJ1-1, with D unclear. The CDR3 is made up of 15 amino acids. Germline CDR1 and CDR2: SGHNT and YYREEE (reference sequence). V dropped 5 bases and J dropped 2 bases, with 16 bases sitting between them.

The chain combines TRBV28 with TRBJ1-1, with TRBD1 matching 7 bases. Germline CDR1 is MDHEN and CDR2 is SYDVKM. The length of the CDR3 is 15 residues. After removal of 6 bases from V and 0 bases from J, the junction contained 7 bases not matched to a gene. The CDR3, as DNA: TGTGCCAGCAGCCCTACAGGGGAGGTGAACACTGAAGCTTTCTTT. Protein: CASSPTGEVNTEAFF.

This chain connects TRBV15 to TRBJ1-1; D is ambiguous. Germline-derived CDR1 and CDR2 are LNHNV and YYDKDF (reference sequence). The CDR3 extends over 14 amino acids. Trimming shortened V by 0 bases and J by 11 bases, and 16 bases separated the two germline ends. The CDR3 protein is CATSRDSGGGLAFF. DNA of the CDR3: TGTGCCACCAGCAGAGACAGTGGTGGAGGGTTGGCTTTCTTT.

The V call is TRBV9, the J call TRBJ2-7; D ambiguous. The V end lost 3 bases, the J end lost 5 bases, and 12 bases lay between the germline ends. This CDR3 has 13 residues. Germline V gene sequence: CDR1 SGDLS, CDR2 YYNGEE. Here the CDR3 DNA reads TGTGCCAGCAGCGACAGACGGTCGCACGAGCAGTACTTC. Protein sequence: CASSDRRSHEQYF.

This chain connects TRBV5-1 to TRBJ1-3, with a weak D call TRBD1 (6 bases). The CDR3 runs to 17 residues. Germline CDR1 and CDR2: SGHRS and YFSETQ. Trimming took 4 bases from V and 0 from J, leaving 17 bases between them. CDR3 bases: TGCGCCAGCAGCACTCAGGCGGGGGCTGGCTCTGGAAACACCATATATTTT. This sequence encodes CASSTQAGAGSGNTIYF.

CDR3 amino acids: CASSSGGLNYGYTF. DNA for the CDR3: TGTGCCAGCAGTTCGGGAGGCTTAAACTATGGCTACACCTTC. V gene TRBV28 combines with J gene TRBJ1-2; D unclear. CDR1 is MDHEN, CDR2 SYDVKM, per germline. There are 14 residues in the CDR3. Trimming took off 4 bases at V and 2 bases at J, with 11 bases between the two ends.

The V call is TRBV6-4, the J call TRBJ2-1; D perhaps matches TRBD2 (6 bases). Germline-derived CDR1 and CDR2 are MRHNA and SNTAGT. The CDR3 has 17 residues. V gave up 3 bases and J gave up 12 bases, with 27 bases separating them. The chain's CDR3 is CASSEPGLLTHTDGQFF. Written as DNA, the CDR3 is TGTGCCAGCAGTGAACCGGGACTCCTAACCCACACTGATGGGCAGTTCTTC.

The rearrangement uses TRBV3-1 (or the pseudogene TRBV3-2) and TRBJ1-1; tentatively, D is TRBD1 (6 bases). This CDR3 comprises 15 residues. Trimming left V 0 bases short and J 7 bases short, with 15 bases between. Germline CDR1 is LGHDT and CDR2 is YNNKEL (reference sequence). CDR3 amino acids: CASSQDKTAGVEAFF. CDR3 coding DNA: TGTGCCAGCAGCCAAGATAAAACAGCAGGGGTTGAAGCTTTCTTT.

V is TRBV3-1 (or the pseudogene TRBV3-2) and J is TRBJ2-2; a possible D gene is TRBD2 (6 bases). The germline gives CDR1 LGHDT, CDR2 YNNKEL (reference sequence). V lost 0 bases, J lost 8 bases, and 19 bases lay in between. This CDR3 comprises 17 residues. In nucleotides, the CDR3 is TGTGCCAGCAGCCAAGATCCCAGACTAGAAGTGGTAGGGGAGCTGTTTTTT. Its translation: CASSQDPRLEVVGELFF.

CDR3 sequence (DNA): TGCGCCAGCAGCTTTCCCCCGGGACAGGTTATTGGTGAGCAGTTCTTC. Translation gives CASSFPPGQVIGEQFF. The chain joins TRBV5-1 to TRBJ2-1; TRBD1 matches at 8 bases. The V and J ends lost 2 bases and 9 bases, in that order; junction bases with no gene match: 13. Germline V gene data show CDR1 as SGHRS and CDR2 as YFSETQ. CDR3 length equals 16 residues. Filled out from reference TRBV5-1 and TRBJ2-1, the complete variable domain reads KAGVTQTPRYLIKTRGQQVTLSCSPISGHRSVSWYQQTPGQGLQFLFEYFSETQRNKGNFPGRFSGRQFSNSRSEMNVSTLELGDSALYLCASSFPPGQVIGEQFFGPGTRLTVL.

The J gene is TRBJ2-1, the V gene TRBV24-1; 8 bases match TRBD2. Germline trimming cut 1 base from V and 1 base from J; bases unmatched to any gene: 8. Germline V gene sequence: CDR1 KGHDR, CDR2 SFDVKD. The CDR3 is 18 residues long. The CDR3 region is CATSDFGGDTSSYNEQFF. For the CDR3, the DNA is TGTGCCACCAGTGATTTCGGGGGGGACACAAGTTCCTACAATGAGCAGTTCTTC.

V and J are TRBV18 and TRBJ2-1; TRBD1 aligns across 8 bases. This CDR3 region has 15 residues. Germline trimming cut 3 bases from V and 7 bases from J; bases unmatched to any gene: 8. Germline CDR1 KGHSH, CDR2 LQKENI. The chain's CDR3 is CASSPAWTGQNEQFF. DNA for the CDR3: TGTGCCAGCTCACCCGCGTGGACAGGGCAAAATGAGCAGTTCTTC.

This chain links TRBV30 with TRBJ1-5, with D maybe TRBD1 (6 bases). The V end was cut by 1 base, the J end by 0 bases, with 16 bases between. Germline V gene sequence: CDR1 GTSNPN, CDR2 SVGIG (reference sequence). The CDR3 is made up of 17 amino acids. CDR3 amino acids: CAWSATRGQHSNQPQHF. The CDR3 coding sequence is TGTGCCTGGAGTGCAACGCGGGGGCAGCATAGCAATCAGCCCCAGCATTTT. Looking up the rest from reference TRBV30 and TRBJ1-5 gives the full variable domain: SQTIHQWPATLVQPVGSPLSLECTVEGTSNPNLYWYRQAAGRGLQLLFYSVGIGQISSEVPQNLSASRPQDRQFILSSKKLLLSDSGFYLCAWSATRGQHSNQPQHFGDGTRLSIL.

The rearrangement joins TRBV3-1 (or the pseudogene TRBV3-2) to TRBJ1-1; 9 nucleotides line up with TRBD1. CDR3 length equals 17 residues. Germline-derived CDR1 and CDR2 are LGHDT and YNNKEL (reference sequence). V lost 3 bases and J lost 0; bases outside the gene matches: 8. CDR3 nucleotide sequence: TGTGCCAGCAGCCAGAGGACAGGGGCATTCATGAACACTGAAGCTTTCTTT. Protein: CASSQRTGAFMNTEAFF.

This clone has a single count. The genes are TRBV27 and TRBJ2-7; maybe TRBD1 (8 bases). The CDR3 contains 16 residues. Trimming stripped 3 bases from V and 6 bases from J, with 21 bases between. Germline assignment: CDR1 MNHEY and CDR2 SMNVEV (reference sequence). CDR3 region: CASSFFTGGASGEQYF. The CDR3 region has the DNA TGTGCCAGCAGTTTCTTCACAGGGGGGGCTTCGGGCGAGCAGTACTTC.

J is TRBJ1-3 and V is TRBV18, with a possible D match to TRBD1 (6 bases). CDR3 length equals 15 residues. Trimming took 3 bases from V and 3 from J, leaving 12 bases between them. The germline V gene encodes CDR1 KGHSH and CDR2 LQKENI. In DNA, the CDR3 is TGTGCCAGCTCACCGCCAGGGGCAAGTGGAAACACCATATATTTT. It translates to CASSPPGASGNTIYF.